This T cell receptor beta chain was sequenced during a study of tissue T cells after allogeneic stem cell transplantation. Study conclusions and caveats: In patients and mice, blood and spleen missed much of tissue repertoire. Motif-based clustering found tissue-specific repertoire signatures shared across patients, though few clones were shared. Anatomically similar tissues had similar TCR repertoires within each patient.

This clone was seen just once. The antigen remains undetermined. The listed genes are named as in mouse. Coverage ceases 1 residue before the CDR3 finishes, and the germline J gene fills in the end. TCRbeta CDR3 was sequenced at survey depth with template counts. TCRdb keeps only in-frame clones here, not all; method: immunoSEQ multiplex PCR. The profile covers roughly 9,500 clones, with approximately 47% appearing a single time and about 7.7% taken by the ten largest. This sample's time point: mouse harvest day 7 after allogeneic transplant. Tail vein injection delivered 10^7 T-cell-depleted bone marrow cells and 10^6 splenic CD5+ T cells. From germline, CDR1 is SGHLS and CDR2 HYDKME. This CDR3 is 12 amino acids long. V was pared by 4 bases and J by 5 bases, with 3 bases of the junction left unmatched.

The sample was gut tissue. This TCR was recovered from a female BALB/c mouse given C57BL/6 T cells with graft-versus-host disease after an allogeneic hematopoietic cell transplant. V gene TRBV12-2 combines with J gene TRBJ2-7; 8 nucleotides line up with TRBD1. The CDR3 reads CASSLTGDEQYF. The covered CDR3 bases are TGTGCCAGCTCCCTGACAGGGGATGAACAGTAC. Filled out from reference TRBV12-2 and TRBJ2-7, the complete variable domain reads NSGVVQSPRYIIKGKGERSILKCIPISGHLSVAWYQQTQGQELKFFIQHYDKMERDKGNLPSRFSVQQFDDYHSEMNMSALELEDSAVYFCASSLTGDEQYFGPGTRLTVL.